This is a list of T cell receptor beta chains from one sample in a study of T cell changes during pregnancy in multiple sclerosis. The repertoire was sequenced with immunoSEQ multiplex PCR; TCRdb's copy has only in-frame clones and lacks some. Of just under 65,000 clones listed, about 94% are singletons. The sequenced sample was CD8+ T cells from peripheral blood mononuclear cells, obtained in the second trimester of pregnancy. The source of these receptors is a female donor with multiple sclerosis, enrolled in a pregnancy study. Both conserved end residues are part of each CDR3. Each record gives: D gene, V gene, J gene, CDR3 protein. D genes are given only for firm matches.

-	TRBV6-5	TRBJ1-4	CASSYAGSANEKLFF
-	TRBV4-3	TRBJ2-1	CASSQEFGEKRYNEQFF
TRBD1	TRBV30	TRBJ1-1	CAWSVGTGPTEAFF
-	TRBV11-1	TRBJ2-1	CASSWGWERVDSYNEQFF
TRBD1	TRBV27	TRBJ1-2	CASRVPGTGHGYTF
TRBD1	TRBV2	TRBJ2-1	CASSEPPGQGNNEQFF
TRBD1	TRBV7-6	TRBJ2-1	CASSLESGQGNEQFF
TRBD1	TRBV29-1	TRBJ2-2	CSVVPGQGSGELFF
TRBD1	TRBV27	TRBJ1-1	CASSSKTPTGIRTEAFF
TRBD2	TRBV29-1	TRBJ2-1	CSVEGASGRYYNEQFF
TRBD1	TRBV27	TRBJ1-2	CASSSDRGLYGYTF
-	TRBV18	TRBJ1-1	CASSPGTDGYSSAFF
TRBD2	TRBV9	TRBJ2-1	CASSGDPLTSGRYNEQFF
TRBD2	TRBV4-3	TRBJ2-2	CASSQAEASGTPGELFF
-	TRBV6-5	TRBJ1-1	CASSVRGDEAFF
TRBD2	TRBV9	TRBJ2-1	CASSVGLAGSYNEQFF
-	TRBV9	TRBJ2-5	CASSAEDTKKETQYF
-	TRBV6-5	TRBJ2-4	CASSLQGAKNIQYF
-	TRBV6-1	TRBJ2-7	CASSERSGRNYEQYF
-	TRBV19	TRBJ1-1	CASSLNTEAFF
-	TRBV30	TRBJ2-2	CAWSVFGSDTGELFF
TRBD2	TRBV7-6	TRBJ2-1	CASSFEAGGAGEQFF
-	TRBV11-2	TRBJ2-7	CASSSPRGPKEQYF
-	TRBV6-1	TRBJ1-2	CASSEQKRDGYTF
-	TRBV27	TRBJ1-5	CASSFSGTGQPQHF
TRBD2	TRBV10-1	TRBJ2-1	CASSESSSGSLNEQFF
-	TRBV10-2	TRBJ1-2	CASSESGGQDGYTF
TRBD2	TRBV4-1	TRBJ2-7	CASSQLGLAGGISYEQYF
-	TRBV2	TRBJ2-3	CASSEGGPWVSDTQYF
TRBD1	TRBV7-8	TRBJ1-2	CASSLYTGGRRANYGYTF
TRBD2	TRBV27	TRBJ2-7	CASSTPSGLAGNEQYF
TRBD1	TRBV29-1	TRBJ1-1	CSAPGQTNTEAFF
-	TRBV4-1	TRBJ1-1	CASSQEGGYTEAFF
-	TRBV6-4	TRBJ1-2	CASSDRVNLGYEEAGYTF
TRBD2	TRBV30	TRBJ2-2	CAWLTSGANTGELFF
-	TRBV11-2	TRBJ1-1	CASSLVLASNTEAFF
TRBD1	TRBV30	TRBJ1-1	CAWFDRVSMVNTEAFF
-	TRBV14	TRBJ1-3	CASSQDPVPGNTIYF
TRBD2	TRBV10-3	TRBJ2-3	CAISDPTSGEQYF
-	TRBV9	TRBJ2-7	CASSVDPKDSHYEQYF
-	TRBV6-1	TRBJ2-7	CASRQYSYEQYF
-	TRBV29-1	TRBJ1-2	CSVDGDTGPGGYTF
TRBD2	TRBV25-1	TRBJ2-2	CASTTASGRARNTGELFF
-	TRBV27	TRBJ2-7	CASNLGHSYEQYF
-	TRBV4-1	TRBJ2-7	CASSQGSGRSYEQYF
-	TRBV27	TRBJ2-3	CASSFQTGLGQYF
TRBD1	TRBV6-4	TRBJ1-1	CASSDSPGQGAREAFF
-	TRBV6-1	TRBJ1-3	CASSEALAGSGNTIYF
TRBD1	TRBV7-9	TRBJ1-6	CASSLGTGGSYSPLHF
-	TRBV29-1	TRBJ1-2	CSVGAIDTFYF
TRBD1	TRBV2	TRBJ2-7	CASSWGTGSYEQYF